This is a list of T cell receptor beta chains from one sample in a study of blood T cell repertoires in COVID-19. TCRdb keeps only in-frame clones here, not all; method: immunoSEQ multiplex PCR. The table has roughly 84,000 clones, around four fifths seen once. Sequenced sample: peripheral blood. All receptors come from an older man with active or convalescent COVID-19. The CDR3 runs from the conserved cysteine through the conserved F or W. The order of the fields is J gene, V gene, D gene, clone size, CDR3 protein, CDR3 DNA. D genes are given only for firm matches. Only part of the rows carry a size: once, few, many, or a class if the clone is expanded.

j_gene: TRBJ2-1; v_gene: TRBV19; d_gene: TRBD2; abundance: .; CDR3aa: CASRQTSGASSYNEQFF; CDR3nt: TGTGCCAGTAGACAGACTAGCGGGGCGAGCTCCTACAATGAGCAGTTCTTC
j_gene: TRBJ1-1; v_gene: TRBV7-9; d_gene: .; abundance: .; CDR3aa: CASSRKNMNTEAFF; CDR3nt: TGTGCCAGCAGCCGAAAAAACATGAACACTGAAGCTTTCTTT
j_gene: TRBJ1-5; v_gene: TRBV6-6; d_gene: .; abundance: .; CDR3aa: CASRMDSTQPQHF; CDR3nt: TGTGCCAGCAGAATGGACAGTACTCAGCCCCAGCATTTT
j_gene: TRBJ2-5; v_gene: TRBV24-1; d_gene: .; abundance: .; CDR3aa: CATRGSTETQYF; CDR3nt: TGTGCCACCCGCGGCAGTACGGAGACCCAGTACTTC
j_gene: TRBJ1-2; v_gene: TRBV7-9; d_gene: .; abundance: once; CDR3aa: CASSLGPRRAGYTF; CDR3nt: TGTGCCAGCAGCTTAGGCCCACGGAGGGCGGGCTACACCTTC
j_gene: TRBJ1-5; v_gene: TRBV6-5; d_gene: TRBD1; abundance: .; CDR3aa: CASSYSGQGRQPQHF; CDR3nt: TGTGCCAGCAGTTACTCCGGACAGGGCCGCCAGCCCCAGCATTTT
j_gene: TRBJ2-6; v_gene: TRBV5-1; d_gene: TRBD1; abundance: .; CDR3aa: CASSYTWDRGSSGANVLTF; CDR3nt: TGCGCCAGCAGCTACACCTGGGACAGGGGAAGCTCTGGGGCCAACGTCCTGACTTTC
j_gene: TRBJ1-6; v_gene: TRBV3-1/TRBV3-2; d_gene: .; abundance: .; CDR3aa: CASSQGQRLSPLHF; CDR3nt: TGTGCCAGCAGCCAAGGGCAACGCCTTTCACCCCTCCACTTT
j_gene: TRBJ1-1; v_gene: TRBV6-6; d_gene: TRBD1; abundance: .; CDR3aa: CASSYRDRGKTEAFF; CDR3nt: TGTGCCAGCAGTTACCGGGACAGGGGGAAAACTGAAGCTTTCTTT
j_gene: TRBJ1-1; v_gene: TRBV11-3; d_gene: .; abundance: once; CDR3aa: CASSLRGGNTEAFF; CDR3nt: TGTGCCAGCAGCTTAAGGGGGGGAAACACTGAAGCTTTCTTT
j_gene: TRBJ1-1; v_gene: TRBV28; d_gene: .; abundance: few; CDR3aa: CASSFFGQGNTEAFF; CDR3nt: TGTGCCAGCAGTTTTTTCGGGCAGGGGAACACTGAAGCTTTCTTT
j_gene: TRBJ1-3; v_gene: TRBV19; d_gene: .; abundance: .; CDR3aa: CATTLGGSGNTIYF; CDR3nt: TGTGCCACTACGTTAGGGGGCTCTGGAAACACCATATATTTT
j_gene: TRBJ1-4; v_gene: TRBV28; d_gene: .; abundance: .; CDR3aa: CASSLGPRNEKLFF; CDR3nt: TGTGCCAGCAGCTTAGGGCCCCGTAATGAAAAACTGTTTTTT
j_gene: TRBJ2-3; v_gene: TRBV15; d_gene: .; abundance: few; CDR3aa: CATSRGVGGSDTQYF; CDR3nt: TGTGCCACCAGCAGAGGTGTTGGGGGGTCAGATACGCAGTATTTT
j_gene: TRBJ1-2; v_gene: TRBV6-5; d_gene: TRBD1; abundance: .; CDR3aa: CASRAGTGGFYGYTF; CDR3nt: TGTGCCAGCAGGGCCGGGACAGGGGGATTTTACGGCTACACCTTC
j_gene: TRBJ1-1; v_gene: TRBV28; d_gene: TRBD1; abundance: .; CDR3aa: CASSLGQENTEAFF; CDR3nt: TGTGCCAGCAGTCTCGGACAGGAGAACACTGAAGCTTTCTTT
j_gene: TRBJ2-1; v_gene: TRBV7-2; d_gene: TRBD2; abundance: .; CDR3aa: CASSLARTSGGHEQFF; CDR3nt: TGTGCCAGCAGCTTAGCCCGGACTAGCGGGGGACATGAGCAGTTCTTC
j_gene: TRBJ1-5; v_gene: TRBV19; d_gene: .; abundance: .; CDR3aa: CASSITGQPQHF; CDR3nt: TGTGCCAGTAGTATAACAGGGCAGCCCCAGCATTTT
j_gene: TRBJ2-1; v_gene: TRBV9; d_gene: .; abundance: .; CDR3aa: CASSVDRVGNNEQFF; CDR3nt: TGTGCCAGCAGCGTAGACAGGGTGGGAAACAATGAGCAGTTCTTC
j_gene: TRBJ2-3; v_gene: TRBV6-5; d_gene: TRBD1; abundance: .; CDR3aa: CACGRDRGSDTQYF; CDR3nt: TGTGCCTGCGGCCGGGACAGGGGATCAGATACGCAGTATTTT
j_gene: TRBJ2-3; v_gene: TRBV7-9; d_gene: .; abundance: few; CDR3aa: CASSTRKQLTDTQYF; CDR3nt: TGTGCCAGCAGCACCCGCAAGCAACTCACAGATACGCAGTATTTT
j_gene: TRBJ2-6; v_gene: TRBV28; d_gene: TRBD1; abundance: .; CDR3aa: CASSLQGSGANVLTF; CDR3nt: TGTGCCAGCAGTCTACAGGGGTCTGGGGCCAACGTCCTGACTTTC
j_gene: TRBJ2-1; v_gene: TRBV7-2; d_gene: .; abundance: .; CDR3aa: CASQGPRSYNEQFF; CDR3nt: TGTGCCAGCCAGGGTCCTCGCTCCTACAATGAGCAGTTCTTC
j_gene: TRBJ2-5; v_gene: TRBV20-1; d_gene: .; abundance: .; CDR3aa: CSASPPSAGIKETQYF; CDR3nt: TGCAGTGCTAGTCCCCCTAGTGCGGGTATAAAAGAGACCCAGTACTTC
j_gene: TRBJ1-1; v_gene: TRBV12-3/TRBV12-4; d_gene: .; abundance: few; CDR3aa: CASSKAVREAFF; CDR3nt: TGTGCCAGCAGCAAAGCCGTCAGGGAAGCTTTCTTT
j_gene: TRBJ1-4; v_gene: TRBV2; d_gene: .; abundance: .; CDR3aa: CASKRTMEVNEKLFF; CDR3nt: TGTGCCAGCAAGCGTACCATGGAGGTCAATGAAAAACTGTTTTTT
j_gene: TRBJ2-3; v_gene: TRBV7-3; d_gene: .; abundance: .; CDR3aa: CASRTGPGADTQYF; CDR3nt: TGTGCCAGCAGGACGGGGCCAGGGGCGGATACGCAGTATTTT
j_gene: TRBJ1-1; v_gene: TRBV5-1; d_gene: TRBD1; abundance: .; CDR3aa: CASSLGGQGWNTEAFF; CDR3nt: TGCGCCAGCAGCTTAGGCGGACAGGGGTGGAACACTGAAGCTTTCTTT
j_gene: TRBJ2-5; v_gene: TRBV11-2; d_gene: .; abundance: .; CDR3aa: CASSLLGGQETQYF; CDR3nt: TGTGCCAGCAGCTTATTGGGAGGCCAAGAGACCCAGTACTTC
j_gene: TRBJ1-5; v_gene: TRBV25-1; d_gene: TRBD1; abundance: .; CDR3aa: CASSDRVRNQPQHF; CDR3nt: TGTGCCAGCAGCGACAGGGTTCGAAATCAGCCCCAGCATTTT
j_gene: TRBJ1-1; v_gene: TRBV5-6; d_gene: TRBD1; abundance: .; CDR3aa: CASSLPRAGQGCAF; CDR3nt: TGTGCCAGCAGCCTACCCCGCGCGGGACAGGGGTGTGCCTTT
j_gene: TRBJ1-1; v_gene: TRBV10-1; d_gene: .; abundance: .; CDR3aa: CASSAGGMNTEAFF; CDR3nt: TGCGCCAGCAGTGCGGGGGGGATGAACACTGAAGCTTTCTTT
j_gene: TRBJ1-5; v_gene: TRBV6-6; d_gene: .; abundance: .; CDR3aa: CASSGSWTPQPQHF; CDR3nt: TGTGCCAGCAGTGGGAGTTGGACCCCCCAGCCCCAGCATTTT
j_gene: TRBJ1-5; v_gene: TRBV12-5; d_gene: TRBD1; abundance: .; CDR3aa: CASGLGTGISLQNQPQHF; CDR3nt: TGTGCTAGTGGTTTGGGGACAGGGATAAGCCTTCAAAATCAGCCCCAGCATTTT
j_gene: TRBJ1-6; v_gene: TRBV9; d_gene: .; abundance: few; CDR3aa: CASSPTTMLNSPLHF; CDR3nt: TGTGCCAGCAGCCCCACGACAATGCTTAATTCACCCCTCCACTTT
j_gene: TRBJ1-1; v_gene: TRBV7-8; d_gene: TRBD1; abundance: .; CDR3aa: CASSSGDRNIMNTEAFF; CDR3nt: TGTGCCAGCAGCTCGGGGGACAGAAATATTATGAACACTGAAGCTTTCTTT
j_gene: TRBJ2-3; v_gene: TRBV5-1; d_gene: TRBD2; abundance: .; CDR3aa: CASSLGLAINTDTQYF; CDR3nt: TGCGCCAGCAGCTTGGGACTAGCGATAAATACAGATACGCAGTATTTT
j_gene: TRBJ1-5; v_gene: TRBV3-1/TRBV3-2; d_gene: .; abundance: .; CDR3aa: CASSRTTQRPQHF; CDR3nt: TGTGCCAGCAGCCGTACTACCCAGCGGCCCCAGCATTTT
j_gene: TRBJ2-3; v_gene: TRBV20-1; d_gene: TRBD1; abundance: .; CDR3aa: CSASSLTGVPDTQYF; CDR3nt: TGCAGTGCTAGTTCGCTGACAGGGGTCCCAGATACGCAGTATTTT
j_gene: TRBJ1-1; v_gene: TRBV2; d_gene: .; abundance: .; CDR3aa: CASSSRVMNTEAFF; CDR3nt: TGTGCCAGCAGTTCCAGGGTCATGAACACTGAAGCTTTCTTT
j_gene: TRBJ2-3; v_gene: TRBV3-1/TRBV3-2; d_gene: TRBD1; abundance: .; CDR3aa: CASSRLGQGDTDTQYF; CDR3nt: TGTGCCAGCAGCCGCCTCGGACAGGGGGACACAGATACGCAGTATTTT
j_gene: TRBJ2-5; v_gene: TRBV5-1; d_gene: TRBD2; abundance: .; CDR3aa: CASSSTSGGSLETQYF; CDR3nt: TGCGCCAGCAGCTCTACTAGCGGGGGCTCTCTAGAGACCCAGTACTTC
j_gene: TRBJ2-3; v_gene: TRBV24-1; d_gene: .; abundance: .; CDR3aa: CATSDVAKSTDTQYF; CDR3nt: TGTGCCACCAGTGACGTAGCGAAAAGCACAGATACGCAGTATTTT
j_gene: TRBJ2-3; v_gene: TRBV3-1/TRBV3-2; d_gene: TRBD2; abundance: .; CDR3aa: CASSRSGATDTQYF; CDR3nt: TGTGCCAGCAGCCGAAGCGGGGCCACAGATACGCAGTATTTT
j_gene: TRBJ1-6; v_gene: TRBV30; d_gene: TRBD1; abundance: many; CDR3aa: CAWSAGQDNSPLHF; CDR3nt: TGTGCCTGGAGTGCTGGACAGGACAATTCACCCCTCCACTTT
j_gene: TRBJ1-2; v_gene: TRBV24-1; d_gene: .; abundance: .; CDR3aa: CATSAQSWSGYTF; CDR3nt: TGTGCCACCAGTGCCCAGAGTTGGAGCGGCTACACCTTC
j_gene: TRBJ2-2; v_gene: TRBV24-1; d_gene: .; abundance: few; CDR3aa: CATSDPRAPGELFF; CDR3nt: TGTGCCACCAGTGATCCCAGGGCTCCCGGGGAGCTGTTTTTT
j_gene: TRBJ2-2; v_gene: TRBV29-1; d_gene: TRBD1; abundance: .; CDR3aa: CSGDRGWNGGELFF; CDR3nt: TGCAGCGGGGACAGGGGGTGGAATGGCGGGGAGCTGTTTTTT
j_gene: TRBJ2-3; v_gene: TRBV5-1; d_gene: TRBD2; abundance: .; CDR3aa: CASSKPGLADSTQYF; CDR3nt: TGCGCCAGCAGCAAACCGGGACTAGCGGACTCTACGCAGTATTTT
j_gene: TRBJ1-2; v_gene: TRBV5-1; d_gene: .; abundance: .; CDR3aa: CASSLSPTENYGYTF; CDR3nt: TGCGCCAGCAGCTTGTCTCCGACGGAGAACTATGGCTACACCTTC
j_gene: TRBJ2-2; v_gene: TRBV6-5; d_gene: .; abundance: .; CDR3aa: CASRAAENTGELFF; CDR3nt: TGTGCCAGCAGGGCGGCCGAGAACACCGGGGAGCTGTTTTTT
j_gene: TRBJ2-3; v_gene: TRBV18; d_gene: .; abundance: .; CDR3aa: CASSPAETLDTQYF; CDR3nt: TGTGCCAGCTCACCGGCTGAAACCCTCGATACGCAGTATTTT